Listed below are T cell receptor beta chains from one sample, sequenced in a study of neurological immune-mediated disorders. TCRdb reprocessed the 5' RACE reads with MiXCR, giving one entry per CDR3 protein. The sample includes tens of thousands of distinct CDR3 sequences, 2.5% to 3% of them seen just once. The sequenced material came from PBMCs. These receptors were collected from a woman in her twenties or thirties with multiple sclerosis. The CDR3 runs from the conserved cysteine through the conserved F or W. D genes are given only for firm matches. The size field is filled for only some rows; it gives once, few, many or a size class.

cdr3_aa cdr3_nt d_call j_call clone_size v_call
CASSLGDTQYF TGTGCCAGCAGTTTGGGGGATACGCAGTATTTT NA TRBJ2-3 medium-sized TRBV5-1
CSASRRVPYEQYF TGCAGTGCTAGTAGGCGGGTTCCCTACGAGCAGTACTTC NA TRBJ2-7 many TRBV20-1
CSASVPPGAGYNEQFF TGCAGTGCTAGTGTGCCTCCGGGAGCGGGGTACAATGAGCAGTTCTTC TRBD2 TRBJ2-1 many TRBV20-1
CASSSPGSSTGELFF TGTGCCAGCAGCTCACCGGGATCTTCCACCGGGGAGCTGTTTTTT NA TRBJ2-2 many TRBV5-5
CASSLQGYGYTF TGTGCCAGCAGTTTACAGGGCTATGGCTACACCTTC NA TRBJ1-2 many TRBV12-3/TRBV12-4
CASSSNGGEDGYTF TGTGCCAGCTCATCTAATGGGGGCGAAGATGGCTACACCTTC NA TRBJ1-2 NA TRBV18
CSVTGEAGYTF TGCAGCGTTACAGGGGAGGCTGGCTACACCTTC TRBD1 TRBJ1-2 many TRBV29-1
CAISDTSGRAYEQYF TGTGCCATCAGTGACACTAGCGGGAGGGCCTACGAGCAGTACTTC TRBD2 TRBJ2-7 many TRBV10-3
CSCHHHRGPEGEQFF TGCAGTTGCCACCACCACCGGGGGCCGGAGGGTGAGCAGTTCTTC NA TRBJ2-1 many TRBV20-1
CASSLTGGLYEQYF TGTGCCAGCAGCTTGACAGGTGGGCTCTACGAGCAGTACTTC NA TRBJ2-7 many TRBV27
CSAPGPSYGYTF TGCAGTGCCCCGGGGCCGTCCTATGGCTACACCTTC NA TRBJ1-2 many TRBV20-1
CSARGIDGQGKDYGYTF TGCAGTGCTAGAGGGATTGACGGACAGGGAAAAGACTATGGCTACACCTTC TRBD1 TRBJ1-2 many TRBV20-1
CASSPGVGVVDTQYF TGTGCCAGCAGCCCAGGGGTGGGAGTGGTAGATACGCAGTATTTT NA TRBJ2-3 many TRBV7-2
CASSLTSGPSTDTQYF TGCGCCAGCAGCCTGACTAGCGGGCCTAGCACAGATACGCAGTATTTT TRBD2 TRBJ2-3 many TRBV5-1
CASSLSGAPYTQYF TGTGCCAGTAGTCTCAGCGGTGCTCCCTATACGCAGTATTTT NA TRBJ2-3 NA TRBV19
CATSWREDEQFF TGTGCCACCAGCTGGAGGGAGGATGAGCAGTTCTTC NA TRBJ2-1 many TRBV15
CASSYGGTEREKLFF TGCGCCAGCAGTTACGGCGGGACAGAGCGTGAAAAACTGTTTTTT TRBD1 TRBJ1-4 many TRBV5-1